This TCR beta chain stems from a study of cytomegalovirus exposure and HLA in healthy donors. Whole-study context: The platform used for the roughly 110 validation repertoires matched that of the approximately 620 first-cohort repertoires, a later analysis reported.

The length of the CDR3 is 12 residues. Trimming took 4 bases from V and 6 from J, leaving 6 bases between them. Germline V gene lookup returns CDR1 MNHNY and CDR2 SVGAGI (reference sequence). Libraries were prepared by immunoSEQ multiplex PCR; TCRdb keeps only in-frame clonotypes and omits some of them. This table has about 120,000 clones, more than 75% appearing once. Sequencing was carried out using PBMCs. The clonotype comes from a woman aged 18-29 years in good health and CMV-seropositive. The V and J genes are TRBV6-6 and TRBJ2-2, with D unclear. The CDR3 reads CASSFNAGELFF. CDR3 DNA sequence: TGTGCCAGCAGTTTCAATGCCGGGGAGCTGTTTTTT.